The clone carrying this TCR beta chain was observed a handful of times. The antigen remains unidentified. Using immunoSEQ multiplex PCR, the repertoire was profiled, and TCRdb retains in-frame clones only, with some absent. The sample yields about half a million clones, 70% to 80% seen once. This entry is derived from a study of shared clonotypes between healthy human individuals. Study-level findings and limits: Since donors were few, the genetic and exposure-history diversity represented was limited.

V was cut by 3 bases and J by 7 bases, with 13 bases left in between. There are 14 residues in the CDR3. Looked up from germline, CDR1 is KGHSH and CDR2 is LQKENI. The source material was PBMCs. The J gene is TRBJ1-5, the V gene TRBV18, with D unclear. This receptor was identified in a woman aged 40 to 50 in good health. Some clones in this sample may be carry-over from other donors' samples. The CDR3 nucleotides read TGTGCCAGCTCACCGTTACAAGGTTTACAGCCCCAGCATTTT. Amino acids: CASSPLQGLQPQHF. The full variable domain, with the rest looked up from reference TRBV18 and TRBJ1-5, is NAGVMQNPRHLVRRRGQEARLRCSPMKGHSHVYWYRQLPEEGLKFMVYLQKENIIDESGMPKERFSAEFPKEGPSILRIQQVVRGDSAAYFCASSPLQGLQPQHFGDGTRLSIL.